The subject of this entry is one T cell receptor beta chain. The antigen is not known. The CDR3 loop spans 16 amino acids. V lost 1 base to trimming and J lost 6 bases, with 19 bases between them. Germline CDR1 SGHTA, CDR2 FQGNSA. cDNA molecules carried unique molecular identifiers, and template switching added a universal primer site. From the 5' RACE reads, TCRdb called clonotypes with MiXCR, one entry per CDR3 protein. The table has hundreds of thousands of distinct CDR3 sequences, 8.5% to 9% seen once. This entry is derived from a study of identical twins. Study-wide points: A lower insertion count was a feature of abundant cord blood beta clonotypes, with no such feature in memory repertoires.

These data were likewise used in another study, on yellow fever vaccine responses in identical twins.

The sequence was obtained from a woman aged 18-29 years in good health. V usage is TRBV7-2 and J usage is TRBJ2-7, with D possibly being TRBD1 or TRBD2 (5 bases each). Sequencing was done on a sample of PBMCs. The chain's CDR3 is CASSLVQGAVYGEQYF. The CDR3 bases are TGTGCCAGCAGCTTAGTTCAGGGAGCCGTCTATGGCGAGCAGTACTTC.